Following are 32 T cell receptor beta chains from one sample sequenced in a study of beta chain features in type 1 diabetes (dated by TCRdb to between 2017 and 2018). Library preparation employed the immunoSEQ multiplex PCR assay. The High Capacity cDNA Reverse Transcription Kit was used to reverse transcribe all of the isolated RNA, meaning that expressed TCRB transcripts were what got sequenced. Held by TCRdb, this immuneACCESS table contains in-frame sequences only and omits some clones. Under half of the omission traces to an unresolved V gene where checked; the cause of the rest is unknown. Recorded for this sample are about 260,000 clones; 68% of them occurred a single time. Of the sample, 0.053% falls within the top ten clones. Sequencing input: naive CD4+ T cells from blood. Sample cell subset or site, as interpreted from the label and publication: true naive CD4+ T cells. These receptors originate from a man aged 25 to 45 in good health.

This clone was counted a few times. V and J are TRBV9 and TRBJ1-2, with 7 bases aligning to TRBD1. This CDR3 is 18 amino acids long. V gave up 0 bases and J gave up 0 bases; unmatched junction bases: 11. Germline values: CDR1 SGDLS, CDR2 YYNGEE. In DNA form, the CDR3 reads TGTGCCAGCAGCGTAGACCCTCACAGGGGCAAAGCTAACTATGGCTACACCTTC. As protein: CASSVDPHRGKANYGYTF.

The chain has TRBV4-3 and TRBJ2-5; D is perhaps TRBD2 (6 bases). Germline V gene data show CDR1 as LGHNA and CDR2 as YSLEER. The CDR3 extends over 15 amino acids. With 0 bases removed from V and 3 bases from J, the gap between germline ends came to 11 bases. This chain's CDR3 is CASSQEWRREETQYF. The CDR3 DNA follows: TGCGCCAGCAGCCAAGAATGGCGGAGGGAAGAGACCCAGTACTTC.

The genes are TRBV5-1 and TRBJ2-1, with TRBD2 identical over 8 bases. Per the germline V gene, CDR1 is SGHRS and CDR2 is YFSETQ. The ends lost 2 bases at V and 1 base at J; junction bases unmatched: 5. The CDR3 totals 16 residues. The CDR3 is CASSFGGAGSYNEQFF. For the CDR3, the DNA is TGCGCCAGCAGCTTCGGGGGGGCCGGGTCCTACAATGAGCAGTTCTTC.

In the case of this clone: At the DNA level, this CDR3 is encoded by other sequences in the same sample as well. The genes are TRBV7-2 and TRBJ2-5; D gene uncertain. Trimming took off 2 bases at V and 1 base at J, with 5 bases between the two ends. CDR1 is SGHTA and CDR2 is FQGNSA in the germline V gene. The CDR3 consists of 13 residues. CDR3 sequence (DNA): TGTGCCAGCAGCTTACTCTCCCAAGAGACCCAGTACTTC. Protein product: CASSLLSQETQYF.

This clone was detected only a few times. V is TRBV30 and J is TRBJ1-1; D gene uncertain. The germline V gene has CDR1 GTSNPN and CDR2 SVGIG (reference sequence). V was trimmed by 2 bases and J by 0 bases, leaving 10 bases between them. The CDR3 has 14 amino acids. CDR3 amino acids: CAWSLVSLNTEAFF. The CDR3 coding sequence is TGTGCCTGGAGTCTCGTGAGTCTGAACACTGAAGCTTTCTTT.

This chain links TRBV2 with TRBJ1-2, with TRBD1 as a possible D gene (6 bases). The V end was cut by 5 bases, the J end by 5 bases, with 15 bases between. CDR1 is SNHLY and CDR2 is FYNNEI in the germline V gene. The length of the CDR3 is 14 residues. CDR3 coding DNA: TGTGCCAGCAGTCTGCAGGGGAGAGAGTATGGCTACACCTTC. Its translation: CASSLQGREYGYTF.

The chain employs TRBV29-1 and TRBJ1-2, with no clear D. V lost 7 bases to trimming and J lost 2 bases, with 8 bases between them. The germline V gene has CDR1 SQVTM and CDR2 ANQGSEA. CDR3 size: 11 residues. CDR3 protein: CSGWENYGYTF. The DNA for the CDR3 is TGCAGCGGTTGGGAGAACTATGGCTACACCTTC.

The rearrangement links TRBV7-2 to TRBJ2-3; maybe TRBD2 (6 bases). CDR3 length equals 13 residues. CDR1 is SGHTA and CDR2 is FQGNSA in the germline V gene. Trimming left V 3 bases short and J 4 bases short, with 8 bases between. The CDR3 bases are TGTGCCAGCAGCTTCCCGGGAGCAGATACGCAGTATTTT. Translating gives CASSFPGADTQYF.

The chain is built from TRBV30 and TRBJ2-3; 9 bases are a match to TRBD2. The CDR3 is 15 amino acids. Germline V gene sequence: CDR1 GTSNPN, CDR2 SVGIG (reference sequence). The V gene end was trimmed by 1 base and the J gene end by 2 bases; junction bases not matched to a gene: 4. The CDR3: CAWSGAGGLTDTQYF. The DNA of the CDR3 is TGTGCCTGGAGTGGAGCGGGGGGTCTCACAGATACGCAGTATTTT.

This sequence joins TRBV9 and TRBJ2-1; TRBD1 matches at 7 bases. This CDR3 comprises 14 residues. CDR1 is SGDLS, CDR2 YYNGEE, per germline. Unmatched junction bases numbered 6, after V lost 1 base and J lost 8 bases. CDR3 DNA: TGTGCCAGCAGCGTAAGAGGGGGCCGGGATGAGCAGTTCTTC. This gives the protein CASSVRGGRDEQFF. Drawing the rest from reference TRBV9 and TRBJ2-1, the complete variable domain is DSGVTQTPKHLITATGQRVTLRCSPRSGDLSVYWYQQSLDQGLQFLIQYYNGEERAKGNILERFSAQQFPDLHSELNLSSLELGDSALYFCASSVRGGRDEQFFGPGTRLTVL.

The V and J genes are TRBV29-1 and TRBJ2-7, with D perhaps given as TRBD1 or TRBD2 (7 bases each). The V end was cut by 4 bases, the J end by 2 bases, with 15 bases between. This CDR3 contains 14 residues. CDR1 SQVTM and CDR2 ANQGSEA come from the germline V gene. The CDR3 here is CSVVDRDYPYEQYF. As DNA, the CDR3 is TGCAGCGTTGTTGACAGGGACTACCCCTACGAGCAGTACTTC.

This chain joins TRBV30 and TRBJ1-5, with a weak D call TRBD1 (5 bases). The V gene lost 2 bases and the J gene lost 1 base, with 9 bases spanning the gap. Germline V CDR1 and CDR2: GTSNPN, SVGIG (reference sequence). The CDR3 spans 14 residues. The CDR3 is CAWSIRQSNQPQHF. DNA of the CDR3: TGTGCCTGGAGTATCCGACAGAGCAATCAGCCCCAGCATTTT. Using reference TRBV30 and TRBJ1-5 for the parts outside the CDR3, the full variable domain is SQTIHQWPATLVQPVGSPLSLECTVEGTSNPNLYWYRQAAGRGLQLLFYSVGIGQISSEVPQNLSASRPQDRQFILSSKKLLLSDSGFYLCAWSIRQSNQPQHFGDGTRLSIL.

The V and J genes are TRBV15 and TRBJ2-3; 9 nucleotides agree with TRBD2. In germline, CDR1 is LNHNV, CDR2 YYDKDF (reference sequence). This CDR3 is 15 amino acids long. V shed 1 base and J 7 bases; nucleotides not matched to a gene: 6. The CDR3 reads CATSRVLAGSNTQYF. The CDR3, as DNA: TGTGCCACCAGCAGAGTGCTAGCGGGGTCTAATACGCAGTATTTT.

This chain joins TRBV28 and TRBJ2-1; a weak D match, TRBD1 (6 bases). This CDR3 comprises 13 residues. Germline V gene sequence: CDR1 MDHEN, CDR2 SYDVKM. V was clipped by 7 bases and J by 9 bases, with 16 bases between them. CDR3 region: CASNRQVPSEQFF. CDR3 sequence (DNA): TGTGCCAGCAATCGACAGGTTCCGAGTGAGCAGTTCTTC.

The chain is built from TRBV18 and TRBJ2-1; 11 nucleotides line up with TRBD1. Germline lookup yields CDR1 KGHSH and CDR2 LQKENI. With V trimmed by 6 bases and J by 11 bases, 3 bases remained unmatched. The CDR3 length is 12 residues. CDR3 protein: CASSPDRGQQFF. For the CDR3, the DNA is TGTGCCAGCTCGCCGGACAGGGGGCAGCAGTTCTTC.

The chain is built from TRBV7-2 and TRBJ2-3; 8 bases are shared with TRBD2. Trimming at V came to 5 bases and at J to 3 bases, leaving 10 bases not matched to a gene. The CDR3 loop spans 16 amino acids. Per the germline V gene, CDR1 is SGHTA and CDR2 is FQGNSA. CDR3 in amino acids: CASSPLAGRATDTQYF. In DNA, the CDR3 is TGTGCCAGCAGCCCCCTCGCCGGGAGGGCAACAGATACGCAGTATTTT.

A remark on this clone: Other DNA variants within this sample encode the same CDR3. The chain links TRBV5-1 to TRBJ2-5; 7 positions match TRBD1. The V segment lost 4 bases and the J segment 1 base; nucleotides outside the gene matches: 4. Germline V gene lookup returns CDR1 SGHRS and CDR2 YFSETQ. The CDR3 loop spans 14 amino acids. CDR3: CASSLGQIQETQYF. The CDR3 DNA follows: TGCGCCAGCAGCCTGGGACAGATCCAAGAGACCCAGTACTTC.

The chain joins TRBV18 to TRBJ1-1; D is perhaps TRBD1 (6 bases). The length of the CDR3 is 16 residues. V was shortened by 4 bases and J by 5 bases, with 20 bases between the two germline ends. Germline values: CDR1 KGHSH, CDR2 LQKENI. CDR3 in DNA: TGTGCCAGCTCACGCACAGGGTACGGGGAGTGGACTGAAGCTTTCTTT. Protein sequence: CASSRTGYGEWTEAFF.

The table lists this clone with a few counts. Distinct nucleotide sequences in the sample also encode this CDR3. The chain recombines TRBV30 with TRBJ2-7; D remains ambiguous. The V and J ends lost 2 bases and 3 bases respectively, with 5 bases between them. CDR3 length: 11 residues. CDR1 and CDR2 (germline): GTSNPN, SVGIG (reference sequence). CDR3 sequence: CAWSPNYEQYF. CDR3 nucleotides: TGTGCCTGGAGTCCTAACTACGAGCAGTACTTC.

V usage is TRBV7-2 and J usage is TRBJ2-3; D is undetermined. Looked up from germline, CDR1 is SGHTA and CDR2 is FQGNSA. The CDR3 is 14 residues long. V gave up 6 bases and J gave up 1 base, with 11 bases separating them. The chain's CDR3 is CASRTKLGTDTQYF. The CDR3 bases are TGTGCCAGCAGGACCAAATTAGGCACAGATACGCAGTATTTT.

J is TRBJ1-3 and V is TRBV6-5; the D gene is possibly TRBD1 (5 bases). Germline-derived CDR1 and CDR2 are MNHEY and SVGAGI. The CDR3 totals 15 residues. Trimming took off 0 bases at V and 2 bases at J, with 8 bases between the two ends. CDR3 bases: TGTGCCAGCAGTTACTCCGGGGCCACTGGAAACACCATATATTTT. This codes for CASSYSGATGNTIYF.

This clone was seen only a few times. The genes are TRBV29-1 and TRBJ1-1; D remains unclear. CDR1 is SQVTM and CDR2 is ANQGSEA in the germline V gene. The CDR3 is 13 residues long. V shed 6 bases and J shed 0 bases, with 11 bases lying between them. As DNA, the CDR3 is TGCAGCGTGACGGAGAGCATGAACACTGAAGCTTTCTTT. It is translated as CSVTESMNTEAFF.

J is TRBJ1-5 and V is TRBV30; D gene unclear. Deletions cut 0 bases from V and 6 bases from J, with 6 bases between. Germline-derived CDR1 and CDR2 are GTSNPN and SVGIG (reference sequence). The CDR3 spans 12 residues. CDR3 amino acids: CAWSVHGQPQHF. The DNA for the CDR3 is TGTGCCTGGAGTGTACACGGTCAGCCCCAGCATTTT.

V is TRBV7-2 and J is TRBJ2-4; TRBD2 might be the D (6 bases). Trimming shortened V by 4 bases and J by 5 bases, and 18 bases separated the two germline ends. The CDR3 runs to 16 residues. Germline CDR1 is SGHTA and CDR2 is FQGNSA. CDR3 loop: CASSSSYGGGENIQYF. CDR3 DNA sequence: TGTGCCAGCAGCTCCTCTTACGGTGGAGGGGAAAACATTCAGTACTTC.

The chain combines TRBV7-2 with TRBJ2-5; D is ambiguous. Germline CDR1 SGHTA, CDR2 FQGNSA. This CDR3 has 14 amino acids. Trimming took 5 bases from V and 1 from J, leaving 11 bases between them. CDR3 coding DNA: TGTGCCAGCAGCCCAGGACGGAGCCAAGAGACCCAGTACTTC. Translating gives CASSPGRSQETQYF.

The genes are TRBV9 and TRBJ1-1, with D possibly TRBD1 on 6 matching bases. Germline CDR1 is SGDLS and CDR2 is YYNGEE. The CDR3 contains 15 residues. V was trimmed by 2 bases and J by 1 base, leaving 12 bases between them. The DNA for the CDR3 is TGTGCCAGCAGCGTGTTGACAGGCCGGAACACTGAAGCTTTCTTT. Its protein product is CASSVLTGRNTEAFF.

The CDR3 region is CAPRPDTQYF. CDR3 nucleotide sequence: TGTGCTCCTCGTCCAGATACGCAGTATTTT. The rearrangement links TRBV7-9 to TRBJ2-3, with unresolved D. The CDR3 totals 10 residues. Germline CDR1 is SEHNR and CDR2 is FQNEAQ (reference sequence).

With regard to this clone: The same CDR3 arises from other DNA sequences in this sample as well. The rearrangement uses TRBV9 and TRBJ2-3; 7 positions agree with TRBD2. Germline CDR1 is SGDLS and CDR2 is YYNGEE. V lost 0 bases, J lost 1 base, and 2 bases stayed unmatched. This CDR3 comprises 15 residues. The CDR3 DNA is TGTGCCAGCAGCGTAGCGGGAGGTGGCACAGATACGCAGTATTTT. This sequence encodes CASSVAGGGTDTQYF. The full variable domain, its missing parts supplied by reference TRBV9 and TRBJ2-3, is DSGVTQTPKHLITATGQRVTLRCSPRSGDLSVYWYQQSLDQGLQFLIQYYNGEERAKGNILERFSAQQFPDLHSELNLSSLELGDSALYFCASSVAGGGTDTQYFGPGTRLTVL.

This chain joins TRBV15 and TRBJ2-3; 14 nucleotides match TRBD2. With 5 bases clipped from V and 5 bases from J, the junction kept 12 bases outside the gene matches. CDR3 size: 18 residues. CDR1 LNHNV and CDR2 YYDKDF come from the germline V gene (reference sequence). The CDR3 loop reads CATSSRSGTSGGQDTQYF. CDR3 nucleotides: TGTGCCACCAGCTCCCGCTCCGGGACTAGCGGGGGACAAGATACGCAGTATTTT.

This chain links TRBV4-1 with TRBJ2-7, with 9 bases lining up with TRBD2. Germline V gene sequence: CDR1 MGHRA, CDR2 YSYEKL. With V trimmed by 4 bases and J by 5 bases, 6 bases remained unmatched. This CDR3 region has 14 residues. The chain's CDR3 is CASSPTGLAHEQYF. As DNA, the CDR3 is TGCGCCAGCAGCCCTACGGGACTAGCCCACGAGCAGTACTTC.

V gene TRBV30 combines with J gene TRBJ2-3; 14 nucleotides match TRBD2. The CDR3 is 18 amino acids. V lost 1 base, J lost 1 base, and 7 bases stayed unmatched. Germline lookup yields CDR1 GTSNPN and CDR2 SVGIG (reference sequence). Here the CDR3 reads CAWSDGTSGSYGTDTQYF. CDR3 nucleotide sequence: TGTGCCTGGAGTGACGGGACTAGCGGGAGTTATGGCACAGATACGCAGTATTTT.

In this sample, this clone turned up once. The chain uses TRBV19 and TRBJ1-1; D is unresolved. The V and J ends lost 8 bases and 3 bases respectively, with 10 bases between them. CDR3 size: 12 residues. Germline V gene sequence: CDR1 LNHDA, CDR2 SQIVND (reference sequence). The CDR3 spells CASSAGDTEAFF. CDR3 DNA sequence: TGTGCCAGTTCAGCCGGGGACACTGAAGCTTTCTTT.